Following are 21 T cell receptor beta chains from one sample sequenced in a study of CD8+CD57+ T cells in acquired aplastic anemia. The TCR beta profiling, which covered VDJ combination and CDR3 sequence, was carried out using genomic DNA as the template. TCRdb used MiXCR to reprocess the reads, holding one entry per CDR3 protein. The repertoire holds 270,000 or so distinct CDR3 sequences, with 65% to 90% as singletons. The patients chosen for sequencing had shown expansion of CD8+CD57+ cells (detected by flow cytometry). Sequenced sample: sorted CD4+, CD8+, or CD8+CD57+ T cells (not recorded which) from PBMCs. These receptors all come from a human donor with aplastic anemia.

As concerns this clonotype: Germline and junction disagree at one end, which may indicate a read error. The CDR3 DNA reads as TGTGCCAGCAGCTTAGGGGTTGGAGGCGATACGCACTTC. Protein sequence: CASSLGVGGDTHF. This chain links TRBV7-8 with TRBJ1-2; D is undetermined. This CDR3 has 13 amino acids. Germline V lookup: CDR1 SGHVS, CDR2 FQNEAQ.

The rearrangement joins TRBV7-3 to TRBJ1-3; no clear D gene. This CDR3 is built from 15 residues. V lost 5 bases to trimming and J lost 3 bases, with 14 bases between them. The germline V gene has CDR1 SGHTA and CDR2 FQGTGA. CDR3 sequence: CASSPSPSSGNTIYF. CDR3 coding DNA: TGTGCCAGCAGCCCTAGTCCCAGCAGTGGAAACACCATATATTTT.

J is TRBJ2-1 and V is TRBV20-1; 7 bases match TRBD2. There are 15 residues in the CDR3. V shed 5 bases and J 0 bases; nucleotides not matched to a gene: 7. Germline V lookup: CDR1 DFQATT, CDR2 SNEGSKA (reference sequence). The CDR3 spells CSAGGSGTSYNEQFF. In nucleotides, the CDR3 is TGCAGTGCTGGAGGGAGCGGGACCTCCTACAATGAGCAGTTCTTC.

With regard to this clonotype: Since the CDR3 does not end with the conserved phenylalanine or tryptophan, this likely comes from a read error. It is unclear where the CDR3 begins or ends on the DNA, so no DNA is shown, and the CDR3 is as TCRdb lists it. The chain is built from TRBV2 and TRBJ1-6; TRBD1 was called by the table and not checked on the DNA. The CDR3 length is 16 residues, termini included. Per germline, CDR1 SNHLY and CDR2 FYNNEI. The CDR3 sequence: CASGAGGTDTQYFLPG.

The CDR3 DNA is TGTGCCAGCAGTGAAGCGGGGATTCATGAGCAGTTCTTC. Residues: CASSEAGIHEQFF. The rearrangement links TRBV7-8 to TRBJ2-1; 7 nucleotides agree with TRBD2. After removal of 6 bases from V and 8 bases from J, the junction contained 7 bases not matched to a gene. This CDR3 has 13 amino acids. The V gene's germline CDR1 is SGHVS and CDR2 FQNEAQ.

Regarding this clonotype: The junction departs from germline at one end; a sequencing error may be responsible. The chain carries TRBV9 and TRBJ2-1; a weak D match, TRBD2 (5 bases). The CDR3 sequence is 14 residues long. Per germline, CDR1 SGDLS and CDR2 YYNGEE. The CDR3 region is CASSFVQPTGEPLF. The CDR3, as DNA: TGTGCCAGCAGCTTTGTTCAACCGACCGGGGAGCCGCTCTTC. The whole variable domain, filled in from reference TRBV9 and TRBJ2-1, reads DSGVTQTPKHLITATGQRVTLRCSPRSGDLSVYWYQQSLDQGLQFLIQYYNGEERAKGNILERFSAQQFPDLHSELNLSSLELGDSALYFCASSFVQPTGEPLFGPGTRLTVL.

As to this clonotype: A much larger clone differs from this one at a single base, so this may be a read error. The rearrangement uses TRBV7-9 and TRBJ2-7; 10 bases agree with TRBD2. The CDR3 is made up of 18 amino acids. The junction had 14 bases not matched to a gene; V was cut back by 3 bases and J by 3 bases. Germline V gene sequence: CDR1 SEHNR, CDR2 FQNEAQ (reference sequence). The DNA of the CDR3 is TGTGCCAGCAGCTTTCAAAGAAGCGGGGGGGGCGATGACTACGAGCAGTACGTC. Amino acid sequence: CASSFQRSGGGDDYEQYV.

Turning to this clonotype: The conserved final phenylalanine or tryptophan is absent from the CDR3, which likely points to a read error. The V call is TRBV5-8, the J call TRBJ1-1; D is unresolved. V dropped 0 bases and J dropped 1 base, with 4 bases sitting between them. CDR3 length: 13 residues. Looked up from germline, CDR1 is SGHTS and CDR2 is YDEGEE. The CDR3 reads CASSLGGNTEAFS. CDR3 nucleotide sequence: TGTGCCAGCAGCTTGGGGGGGAACACTGAAGCTTTCTCT.

The rearrangement joins TRBV10-3 to TRBJ2-3; D perhaps matches TRBD2 (6 bases). The CDR3 has 16 amino acids. The germline V gene encodes CDR1 ENHRY and CDR2 SYGVKD. The CDR3 region has the DNA TGTTACATCAGTGAACGCGCGGGCGGGACCACAGATACGCAGTATTTT. It specifies CYISERAGGTTDTQYF.

This clonotype was recorded once. A much larger clonotype is one base distant, so this may be a read error. Here the CDR3 DNA reads TGCAGTGCCAGTAGTCGGGGACGCAAGAACACAGATACGCAGTATTTT. It yields the protein CSASSRGRKNTDTQYF. The V call is TRBV20-1, the J call TRBJ2-3; the D gene could be TRBD1 or TRBD2 (5 bases each). Trimming took 6 bases from V and 2 from J, leaving 21 bases between them. Germline CDR1 reads DFQATT; CDR2 reads SNEGSKA (reference sequence). CDR3 length: 16 amino acids.

This rearrangement joins TRBV7-9 to TRBJ1-2, with a weak D call TRBD1 (5 bases). This CDR3 is built from 16 residues. V was shortened by 3 bases and J by 11 bases, with 25 bases between the two germline ends. Germline CDR1 SEHNR, CDR2 FQNEAQ (reference sequence). This chain's CDR3 is CASSLDRDGLVYAYTF. The DNA of the CDR3 is TGTGCCAGCAGCTTGGATCGGGACGGGCTCGTATATGCTTACACCTTC.

The chain carries TRBV9 and TRBJ2-7; D uncertain. V was trimmed by 0 bases and J by 2 bases, leaving 21 bases between them. The CDR3 has 18 residues. In germline, CDR1 is SGDLS, CDR2 YYNGEE. Here the CDR3 DNA reads TGTGCCAGCAGCGTAGGGTCAGATGCGCAGTACTTTGCCTACGAGCAGTACGTC. Its translation is CASSVGSDAQYFAYEQYV.

This clonotype showed up just once. The chain employs TRBV7-3 and TRBJ2-1; TRBD2 aligns across 8 bases. This CDR3 region has 16 residues. Germline CDR1 and CDR2: SGHTA and FQGTGA. J was trimmed by 2 bases and V by 4 bases; bases with no gene match: 7. The CDR3 loop is CASSSLLAAPYNEQFF. The CDR3 DNA reads TGTGCCAGCAGCTCGCTACTAGCGGCCCCCTACAATGAGCAGTTCTTC. The full variable domain, its missing parts supplied by reference TRBV7-3 and TRBJ2-1, is GAGVSQTPSNKVTEKGKYVELRCDPISGHTALYWYRQSLGQGPEFLIYFQGTGAADDSGLPNDRFFAVRPEGSVSTLKIQRTERGDSAVYLCASSSLLAAPYNEQFFGPGTRLTVL.

On this clonotype: Being one base from a much bigger clone, this may be a read error. The gene calls are TRBV5-4 and TRBJ1-5, with D uncertain. The CDR3 is made up of 15 amino acids. CDR1 is SGHNT and CDR2 is YYREEE in the germline V gene (reference sequence). V lost 2 bases and J 4 bases, leaving 13 bases between the germline ends. The CDR3 region is CASSLTSARNQPQHF. CDR3 nucleotides: TGTGCCAGCAGCTTAACTAGCGCCCGAAATCAGCCCCAGCATTTT.

This clonotype has a single count. The J gene is TRBJ2-7, the V gene TRBV7-6; D tentatively fits TRBD1 or TRBD2 (6 bases each). The germline gives CDR1 SGHVS, CDR2 FNYEAQ. This CDR3 has 14 residues. As DNA, the CDR3 is TGTGCCAGCAGCTTATCCGGCGGGACAAAAGAGACCCAGGTC. Its translation is CASSLSGGTKETQV.

The chain is built from TRBV19 and TRBJ2-7, with D possibly matching TRBD2 (5 bases). The CDR3 sequence is 13 residues long. Germline V gives CDR1 LNHDA, CDR2 SQIVND (reference sequence). Trimming took off 1 base at V and 4 bases at J, with 8 bases between the two ends. CDR3 nucleotide sequence: TGTGCCAGTAGTATAGGTCGCGGGTACGAGCAGTACTTC. Protein: CASSIGRGYEQYF.

This clonotype showed up just once. At one of its ends the junction is not consistent with the germline gene, which may arise from a read error. V gene TRBV9 combines with J gene TRBJ2-1; D may be TRBD2 (6 bases). The CDR3 extends over 13 amino acids. Germline V gene sequence: CDR1 SGDLS, CDR2 YYNGEE. The CDR3 reads CASSGGGIHKQCF. The CDR3 DNA sequence: TGTGCCAGCAGTGGTGGGGGGATCCATAAGCAGTGCTTC.

The chain carries TRBV15 and TRBJ1-1, with 9 nucleotides matching TRBD1. V was clipped by 4 bases and J by 7 bases; unmatched bases: 10. Looked up from germline, CDR1 is LNHNV and CDR2 is YYDKDF (reference sequence). CDR3 length equals 15 residues. The CDR3 here is CATSNIDRGNGEAFF. In nucleotides, the CDR3 is TGTGCCACCAGCAACATTGACAGGGGGAACGGTGAAGCTTTCTTT.

A remark on this clonotype: The conserved closing phenylalanine or tryptophan is absent in this CDR3, likely reflecting a read error. Because the CDR3's place on the DNA is in doubt, the DNA is left out and the CDR3 is given as listed by TCRdb. The chain carries TRBV7-2 and TRBJ2-3; no check of the table's D call, TRBD2, against the DNA was made. The length of the CDR3 is 13 amino acids, counting both ends. Germline V gene lookup returns CDR1 SGHTA and CDR2 FQGNSA. The CDR3 is CASSEGASETYEQ.

This clonotype was detected only once. The junction differs from germline at one of its ends, possibly a read error. V usage is TRBV11-3 and J usage is TRBJ1-1, with no clear D. Per germline, CDR1 SGHNT and CDR2 YENEEA. The CDR3 runs to 16 residues. This CDR3 is CASSPDFTALNTEAFF. The CDR3 DNA reads TGTGCCAGCAGCCCGGACTTTACGGCCCTGAATACTGAAGCTTTCTTT.

With respect to this clonotype: The CDR3 does not end in the conserved phenylalanine or tryptophan, so this is likely a read error. J is TRBJ2-1 and V is TRBV19; maybe TRBD1 (7 bases). There are 16 residues in the CDR3. CDR1 is LNHDA and CDR2 is SQIVND in the germline V gene (reference sequence). V gave up 1 base and J gave up 11 bases, with 21 bases separating them. The CDR3 protein is CASSIAEGAYNEQQFV. DNA of the CDR3: TGTGCCAGTAGTATAGCGGAGGGGGCCTACAATGAGCAGCAGTTCGTC.